These T cell receptor beta chains were read from a single sample in a study of CD8 T cells in Susac syndrome. Each CDR3 protein gets one entry after TCRdb re-called the immunoSEQ multiplex PCR reads with MiXCR. The sample contains approximately 170,000 distinct CDR3 sequences, roughly 94% of which appear only once. Specimen: CD4+ T cells from PBMCs. These receptors came from a human donor with multiple sclerosis. CDR3s include the opening cysteine and the closing phenylalanine or tryptophan. A D gene is named only where the DNA matches it firmly.

d_gene	v_gene	j_gene	CDR3aa	CDR3nt
TRBD1	TRBV18	TRBJ1-2	CASSPGQETYGYTF	TGTGCCAGCTCACCTGGACAGGAAACATATGGCTACACCTTC
TRBD2	TRBV28	TRBJ2-4	CATGRDIQYF	TGTGCCACCGGGAGGGACATTCAGTACTTC
NA	TRBV2	TRBJ1-3	CASSKERGTGNTIYF	TGTGCCAGCAGCAAAGAGAGGGGAACTGGAAACACCATATATTTT
NA	TRBV7-2	TRBJ2-5	CASSHQEGQETQYF	TGTGCCAGCAGCCACCAGGAGGGCCAAGAGACCCAGTACTTC
NA	TRBV6-5	TRBJ2-7	CASSTSGQGEQYF	NA
TRBD2	TRBV29-1	TRBJ2-7	CSASKGGDFGEQYF	TGCAGCGCTTCAAAGGGAGGGGACTTCGGAGAGCAGTACTTC
TRBD1	TRBV7-9	TRBJ1-1	CASSLTGEVTEAFF	TGTGCCAGCAGCTTAACAGGGGAAGTCACTGAAGCTTTCTTT
TRBD2	TRBV30	TRBJ2-1	CAWTSGLYNEQFF	TGTGCCTGGACTAGCGGGCTTTACAATGAGCAGTTCTTC
NA	TRBV5-6	TRBJ1-1	CASSNLDMPGTEAFF	TGTGCCAGCAGCAACCTCGACATGCCCGGGACTGAAGCTTTCTTT
NA	TRBV10-3	TRBJ1-1	CAITSENTEAFF	TGTGCCATCACCTCAGAGAACACTGAAGCTTTCTTT
NA	TRBV4-2	TRBJ1-5	CASSQESTQNQPQHF	TGTGCCAGCAGCCAAGAGTCGACGCAGAATCAGCCCCAGCATTTT
NA	TRBV20-1	TRBJ2-5	CSASGMSGQTQYF	TGCAGTGCCTCGGGTATGAGTGGGCAGACCCAGTACTTC
NA	TRBV30	TRBJ1-2	CAGQGHTFYGYTF	TGTGCCGGTCAGGGACACACCTTTTATGGCTACACCTTC
NA	TRBV6-2/TRBV6-3	TRBJ2-5	CASSSPSGTQYF	TGTGCCAGCAGTTCGCCTTCTGGGACCCAGTACTTC
NA	TRBV6-2/TRBV6-3	TRBJ2-7	CASSFQGGREQYF	TGTGCCAGCAGTTTCCAGGGTGGCCGCGAGCAGTACTTC
TRBD2	TRBV12-3/TRBV12-4	TRBJ2-1	CASSPTGLSWEQFF	TGTGCCAGCAGTCCAACGGGACTATCGTGGGAGCAGTTCTTC
NA	TRBV5-1	TRBJ2-4	CASSLGSLVAKNIQYF	TGCGCCAGCAGCTTGGGCAGCTTAGTAGCCAAAAACATTCAGTACTTC
NA	TRBV6-5	TRBJ2-6	CASSYSFVNSGANVLTF	TGTGCCAGCAGTTACTCGTTCGTCAACTCTGGGGCCAACGTCCTGACTTTC
NA	TRBV6-1	TRBJ2-5	CASSDLQGRETQYF	TGTGCCAGCAGTGACTTACAGGGCCGAGAGACCCAGTACTTC
TRBD1	TRBV6-5	TRBJ1-1	CASSSGSSGTATEAFF	TGTGCCAGCAGTTCAGGTTCATCTGGGACAGCCACTGAAGCTTTCTTT
NA	TRBV20-1	TRBJ1-1	CRGLRDTEAFF	TGCAGAGGACTAAGGGACACTGAAGCTTTCTTT
NA	TRBV27	TRBJ2-3	CASSLTTRTDTQYF	TGTGCCAGCAGTTTAACCACTCGCACAGATACGCAGTATTTT
TRBD1	TRBV3-1	TRBJ1-5	CASSQSTGLKPQHF	TGTGCCAGCAGCCAATCGACAGGGTTAAAGCCCCAGCATTTT
TRBD2	TRBV30	TRBJ2-2	CAWSRFWEGTGELFF	TGTGCCTGGAGTCGATTCTGGGAGGGAACCGGGGAGCTGTTTTTT
TRBD1	TRBV25-1	TRBJ2-5	CASSDRPGQGRQETQYF	TGTGCCAGCAGTGACCGGCCGGGACAGGGCCGCCAAGAGACCCAGTACTTC
NA	TRBV5-1	TRBJ2-6	CASSKGRGSGANVLTF	TGCGCCAGCAGCAAAGGACGAGGCTCTGGGGCCAACGTCCTGACTTTC
NA	TRBV19	TRBJ2-1	CASSMTETYNEQFF	TGTGCCAGTAGTATGACGGAAACCTACAATGAGCAGTTCTTC
TRBD2	TRBV3-1	TRBJ2-7	CASSPWEGVGEQYF	TGTGCCAGCAGTCCCTGGGAGGGTGTAGGCGAGCAGTACTTC
NA	TRBV30	TRBJ1-6	CAWSRQGRKQDSPLHF	TGTGCCTGGAGCCGTCAGGGACGGAAGCAAGATTCACCCCTCCACTTT
TRBD1	TRBV29-1	TRBJ2-7	CSARDRAQGEQYF	TGCAGCGCAAGGGACAGGGCACAAGGCGAGCAGTACTTC
TRBD1	TRBV7-9	TRBJ1-2	CASSPQGNWRAGYTF	TGTGCCAGCAGCCCACAGGGGAATTGGAGGGCTGGCTACACCTTC